Presented here are 9 T cell receptor beta chains from one specimen sequenced in a study of identical twins. TCRdb processed the 5' RACE reads anew with MiXCR; each CDR3 protein has one entry. The sample includes some 660,000 distinct CDR3 sequences, 8.6% of them seen just once. These same records also appear under a second study, on yellow fever vaccine responses in identical twins.

The sample consisted of PBMCs. The receptors derive from a woman aged 18-29 years in good health.

This clonotype was seen only a few times. The chain uses TRBV20-1 and TRBJ2-3, with D perhaps TRBD2 (6 bases). From germline, CDR1 is DFQATT and CDR2 SNEGSKA (reference sequence). Trimming stripped 6 bases from V and 6 bases from J, with 13 bases between. The CDR3 consists of 12 residues. The CDR3 loop is CSAPTGVDTQYF. The CDR3 bases are TGCAGTGCGCCGACGGGGGTCGATACGCAGTATTTT.

There are a few counts of this clonotype. This chain links TRBV5-1 with TRBJ2-2; 10 bases map to TRBD2. J was trimmed by 4 bases and V by 7 bases; bases with no gene match: 10. The CDR3 runs to 16 residues. The germline CDR1 and CDR2 sequences are SGHRS and YFSETQ. The CDR3 here is CASGTSAHRGTGELFF. CDR3 bases: TGCGCCAGCGGGACTAGCGCGCACAGGGGCACCGGGGAGCTGTTTTTT.

This clonotype has only a few counts. This chain links TRBV7-9 with TRBJ2-3, with D hard to call. The CDR3 is 13 residues long. The germline CDR1 and CDR2 sequences are SEHNR and FQNEAQ (reference sequence). Trimming took 5 bases from V and 3 from J, leaving 9 bases between them. This chain's CDR3 is CASSPSETDTQYF. CDR3 DNA sequence: TGTGCCAGCAGCCCAAGCGAGACAGATACGCAGTATTTT.

This clonotype was recorded a few times. The chain couples TRBV5-6 to TRBJ2-1; TRBD1 matches 7 bases. Germline trimming cut 4 bases from V and 8 bases from J; bases unmatched to any gene: 12. There are 15 residues in the CDR3. Germline V gene data show CDR1 as SGHDT and CDR2 as YYEEEE. In DNA, the CDR3 is TGTGCCAGCAGCCTAATAGGGACAGAATCGTATGAGCAGTTCTTC. Protein sequence: CASSLIGTESYEQFF.

This clonotype showed up just once. Germline and junction disagree at one end, which may indicate a read error. The chain joins TRBV20-1 to TRBJ2-6; 10 bases align to TRBD1. This CDR3 has 16 amino acids. CDR1 and CDR2 from the germline V gene are DFQATT and SNEGSKA (reference sequence). Here the CDR3 reads CSAGGTGATGAYVLTF. The CDR3 region has the DNA TGCAGTGCTGGCGGGACAGGGGCTACTGGGGCCTACGTCCTGACTTTC.

This clonotype was seen more than once but under ten times. The chain uses TRBV9 and TRBJ2-2; TRBD2 matches 10 bases. The V gene end was trimmed by 4 bases and the J gene end by 6 bases; junction bases not matched to a gene: 15. Germline V lookup: CDR1 SGDLS, CDR2 YYNGEE. The CDR3 spans 18 residues. CDR3 DNA: TGTGCCAGCAGCACTACCCCCCCCCTAGCGGGAGTTGCCGGGGAGCTGTTTTTT. Encoded protein: CASSTTPPLAGVAGELFF.

This clonotype has only a few counts. The chain uses TRBV2 and TRBJ2-1; 9 nucleotides align to TRBD1. CDR3 length: 17 amino acids. CDR1 and CDR2 from the germline V gene are SNHLY and FYNNEI. J was trimmed by 8 bases and V by 2 bases; bases with no gene match: 13. The CDR3 DNA reads as TGTGCCAGCAGTGAAACAGGGACAGGGCAGCCTTGGGATGAGCAGTTCTTC. Protein product: CASSETGTGQPWDEQFF.

The sample holds a few counts of this clonotype. The chain links TRBV5-1 to TRBJ2-2; 10 nucleotides align to TRBD1. The CDR3 contains 17 residues. Germline assignment: CDR1 SGHRS and CDR2 YFSETQ. J was trimmed by 6 bases and V by 1 base; bases with no gene match: 9. The DNA of the CDR3 is TGCGCCAGCAGCTTGCGTAGTCGACAGGGGGCTCCCGGGGAGCTGTTTTTT. Residues: CASSLRSRQGAPGELFF. The full variable domain, in which reference TRBV5-1 and TRBJ2-2 provide the parts outside the CDR3, is KAGVTQTPRYLIKTRGQQVTLSCSPISGHRSVSWYQQTPGQGLQFLFEYFSETQRNKGNFPGRFSGRQFSNSRSEMNVSTLELGDSALYLCASSLRSRQGAPGELFFGEGSRLTVL.

This clonotype was found many times. The chain recombines TRBV29-1 with TRBJ2-1; 12 positions match TRBD1. CDR3 length: 17 amino acids. Trimming took 7 bases from V and 9 from J; bases not matched to a gene: 19. Germline V gives CDR1 SQVTM, CDR2 ANQGSEA. DNA for the CDR3: TGCAGCGCTGTTGACGGGACAGGGGGCACGAGTTGGAGTGAGCAGTTCTTC. The encoded protein is CSAVDGTGGTSWSEQFF.